These 21 T cell receptor beta chains were all obtained from the same sample, sequenced in a study of cytotoxic CD8 clonotypes in ibrutinib-treated CLL. Clones were read by immunoSEQ multiplex PCR, and TCRdb kept only the in-frame ones, dropping some. This sample has some 350,000 clones; roughly two thirds occur once, and the top ten carry roughly 6.8%. The sample was PBMCs, taken after 36 months of ibrutinib treatment. The receptors originated from a human donor with chronic lymphocytic leukemia.

V is TRBV9 and J is TRBJ1-2; D is possibly TRBD1 (5 bases). CDR3 length equals 13 residues. V shed 2 bases and J shed 1 base, with 6 bases lying between them. Per the germline V gene, CDR1 is SGDLS and CDR2 is YYNGEE. In DNA form, the CDR3 reads TGTGCCAGCAGCGTGACAGATAACTATGGCTACACCTTC. Its protein is CASSVTDNYGYTF.

The sample holds a few counts of this clone. The gene calls are TRBV4-1 and TRBJ2-2, with unresolved D. The CDR3 runs 14 residues. Trimming removed 2 bases at V and 1 base at J, with 5 bases between. The germline V gene encodes CDR1 MGHRA and CDR2 YSYEKL. The CDR3 sequence is CASSQIRNTGELFF. CDR3 sequence (DNA): TGCGCCAGCAGCCAAATTCGGAACACCGGGGAGCTGTTTTTT.

The chain combines TRBV9 with TRBJ2-5; TRBD1 aligns across 9 bases. Germline V gene sequence: CDR1 SGDLS, CDR2 YYNGEE. The CDR3 loop spans 15 amino acids. Trimming at V came to 4 bases and at J to 1 base, leaving 5 bases not matched to a gene. The CDR3 spells CASSLGQGLQETQYF. The CDR3 nucleotides read TGTGCCAGCAGCCTGGGACAGGGCCTCCAAGAGACCCAGTACTTC. The full variable domain, rest sourced from reference TRBV9 and TRBJ2-5, is DSGVTQTPKHLITATGQRVTLRCSPRSGDLSVYWYQQSLDQGLQFLIQYYNGEERAKGNILERFSAQQFPDLHSELNLSSLELGDSALYFCASSLGQGLQETQYFGPGTRLLVL.

V and J are TRBV6-6 and TRBJ1-5; D not certain. Germline lookup yields CDR1 MNHNY and CDR2 SVGAGI (reference sequence). V was cut by 4 bases and J by 6 bases, with 7 bases left in between. The CDR3 loop spans 12 amino acids. The CDR3 sequence is CASSSGGQPQHF. The CDR3 nucleotides read TGTGCCAGCAGTTCAGGTGGTCAGCCCCAGCATTTT.

The gene calls are TRBV7-6 and TRBJ1-5; weak D call: TRBD1 (6 bases). Trimming took off 0 bases at V and 8 bases at J, with 11 bases between the two ends. The CDR3 has 14 residues. Germline loops: CDR1 SGHVS, CDR2 FNYEAQ. The CDR3 nucleotides are TGTGCCAGCAGCTTAGCGGGGGCGGGGAAGCCCCAGCATTTT. Encoded protein: CASSLAGAGKPQHF.

The rearrangement uses TRBV11-2 and TRBJ1-2; the D is unclear. V dropped 5 bases and J dropped 6 bases, with 16 bases sitting between them. The CDR3 has 14 amino acids. From germline, CDR1 is SGHAT and CDR2 FQNNGV. The CDR3 DNA reads TGTGCCAGCAGCCCCGTTAGGAACAACGATGGCTACACCTTC. This translates into CASSPVRNNDGYTF.

The chain links TRBV27 to TRBJ2-1; 10 nucleotides align to TRBD2. CDR1 is MNHEY and CDR2 is SMNVEV in the germline V gene (reference sequence). The V and J ends lost 4 bases and 4 bases, in that order; junction bases with no gene match: 4. CDR3 size: 15 residues. CDR3 residues: CASSSGLAAYNEQFF. The CDR3 DNA follows: TGTGCCAGCAGTTCCGGACTAGCGGCATACAATGAGCAGTTCTTC.

The rearrangement uses TRBV29-1 and TRBJ2-7; D not certain. With 6 bases removed from V and 3 bases from J, the gap between germline ends came to 9 bases. Germline values: CDR1 SQVTM, CDR2 ANQGSEA. The CDR3 is 11 amino acids. CDR3 DNA sequence: TGCAGCGTGACGCTTAACTACGAGCAGTACTTC. This gives the protein CSVTLNYEQYF.

This clone was found once. V and J are TRBV7-3 and TRBJ2-1, with D tentatively TRBD2 (5 bases). Germline V lookup: CDR1 SGHTA, CDR2 FQGTGA. Trimming pared 5 bases from V and 0 bases from J, leaving 8 bases between. This CDR3 is 14 amino acids long. In nucleotides, the CDR3 is TGTGCCAGCAGCAGAGGGAGCTCCTACAATGAGCAGTTCTTC. This codes for CASSRGSSYNEQFF.

This clone showed up just a few times. The genes are TRBV29-1 and TRBJ2-2, with 7 bases matching TRBD1. CDR1 is SQVTM, CDR2 ANQGSEA, per germline. The CDR3 loop spans 15 amino acids. V trimming: 6 bases; J trimming: 6 bases; junction bases outside the gene matches: 13. CDR3 amino acids: CSVETGHSNSGELFF. The CDR3 DNA reads TGCAGCGTAGAGACAGGGCATTCGAATTCCGGGGAGCTGTTTTTT.

The V gene is TRBV15, the J gene TRBJ2-1, with 11 nucleotides matching TRBD2. Germline V gene sequence: CDR1 LNHNV, CDR2 YYDKDF (reference sequence). This CDR3 has 15 residues. V trimming: 4 bases; J trimming: 9 bases; junction bases outside the gene matches: 8. The CDR3 sequence: CATSTLAGGQPEQFF. CDR3 DNA sequence: TGTGCCACCAGCACCTTAGCGGGGGGGCAGCCTGAGCAGTTCTTC.

The V gene is TRBV29-1, the J gene TRBJ2-7; D unresolved. The germline gives CDR1 SQVTM, CDR2 ANQGSEA. This CDR3 is built from 12 residues. Trimming stripped 7 bases from V and 2 bases from J, with 12 bases between. Here the CDR3 DNA reads TGCAGCGCCCGGATTGGAGCCTACGAGCAGTACTTC. The encoded protein is CSARIGAYEQYF.

This rearrangement joins TRBV10-3 to TRBJ1-1, with TRBD1 as a possible D gene (5 bases). V was clipped by 0 bases and J by 1 base, with 15 bases between them. Germline lookup yields CDR1 ENHRY and CDR2 SYGVKD. This CDR3 is 17 amino acids long. The CDR3 protein is CAISESMAGSGNTEAFF. The DNA of the CDR3 is TGTGCCATCAGTGAGTCGATGGCAGGGTCTGGGAACACTGAAGCTTTCTTT.

V is TRBV7-7 and J is TRBJ2-1; 8 nucleotides align to TRBD1. CDR1 is SSHAT and CDR2 is FNYEAQ in the germline V gene (reference sequence). V lost 4 bases, J lost 5 bases, and 13 bases stayed unmatched. The CDR3 consists of 17 residues. The CDR3 nucleotides are TGTGCCAGCAGCTCCCGGACAGGGCTCCTCCCTCACAATGAGCAGTTCTTC. Protein: CASSSRTGLLPHNEQFF.

The V call is TRBV13, the J call TRBJ1-3; the D gene is possibly TRBD1 (5 bases). The germline CDR1 and CDR2 sequences are PRHDT and FYEKMQ (reference sequence). CDR3 length equals 15 residues. V was trimmed by 3 bases and J by 2 bases, leaving 11 bases between them. This chain's CDR3 is CASSFPTGAGNTIYF. In DNA form, the CDR3 reads TGTGCCAGCAGCTTCCCAACGGGGGCTGGAAACACCATATATTTT. The variable domain in full, completed from reference TRBV13 and TRBJ1-3, reads AAGVIQSPRHLIKEKRETATLKCYPIPRHDTVYWYQQGPGQDPQFLISFYEKMQSDKGSIPDRFSAQQFSDYHSELNMSSLELGDSALYFCASSFPTGAGNTIYFGEGSWLTVV.

This sequence joins TRBV9 and TRBJ2-7; weak D call: TRBD1 (5 bases). This CDR3 is built from 15 residues. V lost 0 bases and J lost 2, with 12 bases in between. The germline gives CDR1 SGDLS, CDR2 YYNGEE. The CDR3: CASSVVAGPTYEQYF. In DNA, the CDR3 is TGTGCCAGCAGCGTAGTAGCAGGGCCGACCTACGAGCAGTACTTC. Full variable domain (outside the CDR3, taken from reference TRBV9 and TRBJ2-7): DSGVTQTPKHLITATGQRVTLRCSPRSGDLSVYWYQQSLDQGLQFLIQYYNGEERAKGNILERFSAQQFPDLHSELNLSSLELGDSALYFCASSVVAGPTYEQYFGPGTRLTVT.

This chain connects TRBV27 to TRBJ2-7; TRBD1 matches 12 bases. V lost 5 bases, J lost 7 bases, and 12 bases stayed unmatched. This CDR3 region has 16 residues. CDR1 is MNHEY, CDR2 SMNVEV, per germline (reference sequence). CDR3 loop: CASSPRPGQGAREQYF. In nucleotides, the CDR3 is TGTGCCAGCAGTCCCAGGCCGGGACAGGGGGCGCGGGAGCAGTACTTC.

The CDR3 protein is CASRKGLDGYTF. CDR3 coding DNA: TGTGCCAGCAGAAAGGGCCTGGATGGCTACACCTTC. This chain uses TRBV27 with TRBJ1-2; D not certain. The CDR3 has 12 amino acids. Trimming pared 6 bases from V and 6 bases from J, leaving 11 bases between. From germline, CDR1 is MNHEY and CDR2 SMNVEV (reference sequence).

The chain combines TRBV6-5 with TRBJ1-6; D unresolved. Germline CDR1 and CDR2: MNHEY and SVGAGI. This CDR3 is 14 amino acids long. Trimming pared 5 bases from V and 3 bases from J, leaving 8 bases between. CDR3 sequence: CASSLVGYNSPLHF. Here the CDR3 DNA reads TGTGCCAGCAGTCTAGTGGGCTATAATTCACCCCTCCACTTT.

The chain employs TRBV9 and TRBJ1-4; D is uncertain. The CDR3 runs 15 residues. From germline, CDR1 is SGDLS and CDR2 YYNGEE. The V end lost 0 bases, the J end lost 7 bases, and 13 bases lay between the germline ends. The DNA for the CDR3 is TGTGCCAGCAGCGTAGGGCCAGGTGTGGGTGAAAAACTGTTTTTT. It encodes CASSVGPGVGEKLFF.

J is TRBJ1-1 and V is TRBV11-2, with no clear D. CDR1 and CDR2 from the germline V gene are SGHAT and FQNNGV. CDR3 length equals 14 residues. V was shortened by 1 base and J by 7 bases, with 13 bases between the two germline ends. CDR3 residues: CASSLVSTRGEAFF. Written as DNA, the CDR3 is TGTGCCAGCAGCTTAGTTTCCACGCGGGGTGAAGCTTTCTTT.